This T cell receptor (beta chain) came from a study of blood T cell repertoires in COVID-19. On the study more broadly: The analysed material was cDNA or gDNA that came from T cells, B-cell-depleted T cells, or PBMCs.

This CDR3 has 15 amino acids. The V segment lost 2 bases and the J segment 3 bases; nucleotides outside the gene matches: 2. Germline CDR1 reads SGHTA; CDR2 reads FQGTGA. Method: immunoSEQ multiplex PCR; TCRdb's copy keeps in-frame clones and lacks some. The sample carries 250,000 or so clones, 75% to 90% recorded once. The chain links TRBV7-3 to TRBJ2-2; 8 nucleotides match TRBD2. This TCR was sampled from a woman aged 25 to 39 with acute COVID-19. Sequenced: PBMCs or T cells enriched from blood (not recorded which). The CDR3 DNA reads TGTGCCAGCAGCTTACGGCGGGAGGACACCGGGGAGCTGTTTTTT. Amino acid sequence: CASSLRREDTGELFF.